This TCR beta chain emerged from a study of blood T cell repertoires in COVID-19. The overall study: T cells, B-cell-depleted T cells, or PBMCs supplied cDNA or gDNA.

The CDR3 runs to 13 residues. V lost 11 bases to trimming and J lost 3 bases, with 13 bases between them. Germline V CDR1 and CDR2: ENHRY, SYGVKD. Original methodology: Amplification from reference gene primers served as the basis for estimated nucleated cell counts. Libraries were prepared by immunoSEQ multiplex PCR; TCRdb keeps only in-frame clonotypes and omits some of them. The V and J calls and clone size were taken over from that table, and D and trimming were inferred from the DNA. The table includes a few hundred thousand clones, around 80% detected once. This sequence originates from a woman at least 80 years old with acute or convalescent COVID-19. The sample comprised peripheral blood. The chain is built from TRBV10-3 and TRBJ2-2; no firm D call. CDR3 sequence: CAVHPEHTGELFF. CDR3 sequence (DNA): TGTGCCGTGCATCCGGAGCACACCGGGGAGCTGTTTTTT.